This entry lists 3 T cell receptor beta chains sequenced from one sample in a study of blood T cell repertoires in COVID-19. The table came from immunoSEQ multiplex PCR; TCRdb's copy has only in-frame clones and leaves some out. The table shows roughly 150,000 clones, with 70% to 80% occurring only once. The sequenced sample consisted of PBMCs or T cells enriched from blood (not recorded which). The receptors derive from a woman aged 65 to 85 in a cohort exposed to, infected with or recovered from COVID-19 (not recorded which).

CDR3 in amino acids: CASSFEGVTEAFF. DNA of the CDR3: TGCGCCAGCAGCTTCGAGGGGGTTACTGAAGCTTTCTTT. The chain links TRBV5-1 to TRBJ1-1; maybe TRBD1 (6 bases). Deletions cut 2 bases from V and 5 bases from J, with 10 bases between. Germline loops: CDR1 SGHRS, CDR2 YFSETQ. This CDR3 has 13 amino acids. The full variable domain, completed using reference TRBV5-1 and TRBJ1-1, is KAGVTQTPRYLIKTRGQQVTLSCSPISGHRSVSWYQQTPGQGLQFLFEYFSETQRNKGNFPGRFSGRQFSNSRSEMNVSTLELGDSALYLCASSFEGVTEAFFGQGTRLTVV.

The chain couples TRBV4-3 to TRBJ1-1, with D unclear. Germline lookup yields CDR1 LGHNA and CDR2 YSLEER. Trimming took off 3 bases at V and 1 base at J, with 12 bases between the two ends. CDR3 length: 15 residues. CDR3 bases: TGCGCCAGCAGCCACCTTGGGCAAGGGAACACTGAAGCTTTCTTT. Its protein is CASSHLGQGNTEAFF.

The V call is TRBV19, the J call TRBJ2-1, with D maybe TRBD1 (7 bases). Per germline, CDR1 LNHDA and CDR2 SQIVND (reference sequence). The CDR3 extends over 17 amino acids. V shed 6 bases and J shed 7 bases, with 25 bases lying between them. CDR3 amino acids: CASRKTTGAGTANEQFF. CDR3 DNA sequence: TGTGCCAGTAGAAAAACAACAGGGGCAGGGACTGCAAATGAGCAGTTCTTC.